These 3 T cell receptor beta chains originate from one sample sequenced in a study of OX40 agonist ivuxolimab in advanced cancers. Measured with immunoSEQ multiplex PCR; TCRdb has only the in-frame clones, and not every one. Here the sample spans around 40,000 clones, 82% being singletons. This sample comprised CD4+ or CD8+ T cells sorted from blood, obtained in a trial of the OX40 agonist ivuxolimab. These TCRs come from an adult with an advanced solid tumor such as melanoma, head and neck, liver or kidney cancer.

For the CDR3, the DNA is TGTGCCAGCAGCAGACTTCTGGGGGGCGATAGGGCCAAAAACATTCAGTACTTC. Amino acid sequence: CASSRLLGGDRAKNIQYF. V gene TRBV21-1 combines with J gene TRBJ2-4. TRBV21-1 counts as a pseudogene. This CDR3 comprises 18 residues.

This chain joins TRBV28 and TRBJ1-5; D is uncertain. The CDR3 loop spans 16 amino acids. Germline V gene data show CDR1 as MDHEN and CDR2 as SYDVKM. Trimming pared 6 bases from V and 9 bases from J, leaving 24 bases between. The CDR3 DNA reads TGTGCCAGCAGCCCCCCAGCGTCAACAATTTGGGCGCCCCAGCATTTT. It codes for CASSPPASTIWAPQHF.

The V gene is TRBV5-5, the J gene TRBJ2-3; 11 nucleotides agree with TRBD2. V shed 0 bases, J shed 2 bases, and the junction held 2 bases outside the gene matches. Germline V gene lookup returns CDR1 SGHKS and CDR2 YYEKEE (reference sequence). The length of the CDR3 is 16 residues. CDR3 DNA: TGTGCCAGCAGCTTGGGACTAGCGGGGACCACAGATACGCAGTATTTT. Translation gives CASSLGLAGTTDTQYF.